The 21 T cell receptor beta chains in this list originate from one sample, sequenced in a study of cytomegalovirus exposure and HLA in healthy donors. The data were produced by immunoSEQ multiplex PCR, yet TCRdb's version contains in-frame clones alone and is incomplete. The table includes about 130,000 clones, about 91% detected once. The sequenced sample consisted of PBMCs. The receptors here all came from a woman aged 18-29 years in good health and CMV-seropositive.

This chain connects TRBV7-2 to TRBJ2-1, with TRBD2 identical over 10 bases. CDR3 length: 15 amino acids. After removal of 8 bases from V and 9 bases from J, the junction contained 13 bases not matched to a gene. CDR1 is SGHTA and CDR2 is FQGNSA in the germline V gene. CDR3 coding DNA: TGTGCCAGCTCCCGAAAGGTAGCGGGGGGCAGTGAGCAGTTCTTC. Protein sequence: CASSRKVAGGSEQFF.

J is TRBJ1-1 and V is TRBV19, with D uncertain. V was cut by 5 bases and J by 5 bases, with 15 bases left in between. Germline CDR1 is LNHDA and CDR2 is SQIVND (reference sequence). CDR3 length: 14 residues. As DNA, the CDR3 is TGTGCCAGTAGTGCACTGGAGGGAGGGACTGAAGCTTTCTTT. It is translated as CASSALEGGTEAFF.

The count of this clone is one. This chain uses TRBV9 with TRBJ2-3, with D unresolved. The germline V gene has CDR1 SGDLS and CDR2 YYNGEE. V was clipped by 0 bases and J by 0 bases, with 8 bases between them. This CDR3 region has 15 residues. CDR3: CASSVAQASTDTQYF. The CDR3 nucleotides are TGTGCCAGCAGCGTAGCTCAGGCTAGCACAGATACGCAGTATTTT.

Written as DNA, the CDR3 is TGTGCCAGCAGCGAGCGGACAGGGACTAACTATGGCTACACCTTC. The encoded protein is CASSERTGTNYGYTF. The chain joins TRBV9 to TRBJ1-2, with 8 positions matching TRBD1. This CDR3 comprises 15 residues. CDR1 is SGDLS and CDR2 is YYNGEE in the germline V gene. The V and J ends lost 3 bases and 0 bases, in that order; junction bases with no gene match: 4.

The V call is TRBV6-5, the J call TRBJ1-4; 7 nucleotides agree with TRBD1. Trimming removed 6 bases from V and 8 bases from J; junction bases left unmatched: 9. Germline V gene data show CDR1 as MNHEY and CDR2 as SVGAGI. The CDR3 is made up of 14 amino acids. This CDR3 reads CASSKGQMREKLFF. The CDR3 bases are TGTGCCAGCAGCAAGGGACAGATGAGGGAAAAACTGTTTTTT.

This clone appeared a single time. The V gene is TRBV19, the J gene TRBJ2-1; 8 bases agree with TRBD1. The CDR3 spans 15 residues. Unmatched junction bases numbered 3, after V lost 3 bases and J lost 2 bases. Germline loops: CDR1 LNHDA, CDR2 SQIVND (reference sequence). CDR3 sequence reads: CASSMAGGTYNEQFF. The CDR3 DNA follows: TGTGCCAGTAGTATGGCAGGGGGCACCTACAATGAGCAGTTCTTC.

This clone was seen once. V and J are TRBV11-2 and TRBJ2-7, with TRBD1 matching 7 bases. J gave up 3 bases and V 3 bases, and 5 bases lay outside the gene matches. CDR1 SGHAT and CDR2 FQNNGV come from the germline V gene. The CDR3 totals 14 residues. This chain's CDR3 is CASSLYTGDYEQYF. CDR3 sequence (DNA): TGTGCCAGCAGCTTGTACACAGGGGACTACGAGCAGTACTTC.

The chain recombines TRBV19 with TRBJ2-5, with D tentatively TRBD2 (6 bases). V shed 2 bases and J shed 0 bases, with 13 bases lying between them. The CDR3 contains 16 residues. CDR1 is LNHDA, CDR2 SQIVND, per germline (reference sequence). In nucleotides, the CDR3 is TGTGCCAGTAGTATAACGGGGGTTAAGTACCAAGAGACCCAGTACTTC. Translating gives CASSITGVKYQETQYF.

This chain links TRBV20-1 with TRBJ1-1; D is uncertain. Germline V gene lookup returns CDR1 DFQATT and CDR2 SNEGSKA (reference sequence). CDR3 size: 11 residues. The ends were cut back, 6 bases at V and 6 bases at J, with 11 bases in the middle. CDR3 sequence: CSAGRGPEAFF. The CDR3 DNA is TGCAGTGCCGGAAGAGGGCCTGAAGCTTTCTTT.

This clone was seen just once. The chain couples TRBV9 to TRBJ2-7; TRBD2 aligns across 11 bases. The germline gives CDR1 SGDLS, CDR2 YYNGEE. The CDR3 extends over 15 amino acids. Losses at the gene ends were 0 bases for V and 4 bases for J; bases not matched to a gene: 3. The chain's CDR3 is CASSVASGGNYEQYF. The DNA for the CDR3 is TGTGCCAGCAGCGTAGCTAGCGGGGGGAATTACGAGCAGTACTTC.

The V gene is TRBV19, the J gene TRBJ1-5; D is perhaps TRBD1 (5 bases). The germline gives CDR1 LNHDA, CDR2 SQIVND (reference sequence). Trimming stripped 1 base from V and 7 bases from J, with 11 bases between. This CDR3 has 14 residues. DNA of the CDR3: TGTGCCAGTAGTATAGGGGGGGTAGTACAGCCCCAGCATTTT. This translates into CASSIGGVVQPQHF.

The table lists this clone with a few counts. The gene calls are TRBV28 and TRBJ1-2; the D is unclear. The germline V gene encodes CDR1 MDHEN and CDR2 SYDVKM. The CDR3 contains 13 residues. Trimming cost V 3 bases and J 3 bases, with 8 bases left between them. CDR3: CASSLGTDYGYTF. CDR3 in DNA: TGTGCCAGCAGTTTGGGCACCGACTATGGCTACACCTTC.

The J gene is TRBJ2-3, the V gene TRBV5-8; 13 bases are shared with TRBD2. The V gene end was trimmed by 4 bases and the J gene end by 4 bases; junction bases not matched to a gene: 6. Germline V gene sequence: CDR1 SGHTS, CDR2 YDEGEE. The CDR3 is 16 residues long. CDR3 sequence (DNA): TGTGCCAGCAGCCTCGGGACTAGCGGGGCGGCAGATACGCAGTATTTT. This sequence encodes CASSLGTSGAADTQYF.

The chain recombines TRBV11-3 with TRBJ1-2; 9 nucleotides agree with TRBD1. The CDR3 extends over 17 amino acids. J gave up 4 bases and V 3 bases, and 12 bases lay outside the gene matches. Germline V gene sequence: CDR1 SGHNT, CDR2 YENEEA. The CDR3: CASSLTGGGSLLYGYTF. The CDR3 DNA sequence: TGTGCCAGCAGCTTGACAGGGGGTGGTTCGCTACTCTATGGCTACACCTTC.

This clone showed up just a few times. The rearrangement uses TRBV28 and TRBJ1-6, with D possibly being TRBD1 (5 bases). There are 14 residues in the CDR3. The germline CDR1 and CDR2 sequences are MDHEN and SYDVKM. Trimming stripped 8 bases from V and 7 bases from J, with 15 bases between. CDR3 in amino acids: CASALPPGNSPLHF. The CDR3 region has the DNA TGTGCCAGCGCCCTACCCCCAGGGAATTCACCCCTCCACTTT.

This chain connects TRBV5-1 to TRBJ1-1; TRBD1 matches 7 bases. This CDR3 has 15 residues. Germline V gives CDR1 SGHRS, CDR2 YFSETQ. V gave up 2 bases and J gave up 1 base; unmatched junction bases: 5. The DNA for the CDR3 is TGCGCCAGCAGCTTCATGACAGGGACGAACACTGAAGCTTTCTTT. It is translated as CASSFMTGTNTEAFF.

The CDR3 loop is CASSQDSRAGANVLTF. For the CDR3, the DNA is TGCGCCAGCAGCCAAGACTCACGGGCTGGGGCCAACGTCCTGACTTTC. This sequence joins TRBV4-1 and TRBJ2-6; D uncertain. The germline V gene encodes CDR1 MGHRA and CDR2 YSYEKL. This CDR3 is 16 amino acids long. The ends were cut back, 0 bases at V and 2 bases at J, with 8 bases in the middle.

The chain combines TRBV6-1 with TRBJ1-2; D possibly corresponds to TRBD1 (5 bases). The germline V gene has CDR1 MNHNS and CDR2 SASEGT. This CDR3 region has 12 residues. V lost 11 bases and J 4 bases, leaving 14 bases between the germline ends. DNA of the CDR3: TGTGCCGGGCAGGGAGGTATCTATGGCTACACCTTC. This encodes CAGQGGIYGYTF.

This clone was seen just once. The chain has TRBV19 and TRBJ1-5; D is possibly TRBD1 (6 bases). CDR3 length: 15 amino acids. Germline CDR1 LNHDA, CDR2 SQIVND (reference sequence). With 4 bases removed from V and 0 bases from J, the gap between germline ends came to 10 bases. CDR3 sequence reads: CASSTGVDSNQPQHF. Written as DNA, the CDR3 is TGTGCCAGTAGTACAGGGGTGGATAGCAATCAGCCCCAGCATTTT. The full variable domain, its missing parts supplied by reference TRBV19 and TRBJ1-5, is DGGITQSPKYLFRKEGQNVTLSCEQNLNHDAMYWYRQDPGQGLRLIYYSQIVNDFQKGDIAEGYSVSREKKESFPLTVTSAQKNPTAFYLCASSTGVDSNQPQHFGDGTRLSIL.

This chain connects TRBV5-1 to TRBJ2-3; TRBD2 aligns across 13 bases. V lost 4 bases, J lost 3 bases, and 5 bases stayed unmatched. The CDR3 has 16 amino acids. CDR1 is SGHRS and CDR2 is YFSETQ in the germline V gene. CDR3 sequence (DNA): TGCGCCAGCAGCCCGGGGACTAGCGGGGCGACAGATACGCAGTATTTT. It codes for CASSPGTSGATDTQYF.

The chain uses TRBV28 and TRBJ2-7, with TRBD1 as a possible D gene (6 bases). The germline gives CDR1 MDHEN, CDR2 SYDVKM. The CDR3 sequence is 13 residues long. The V and J ends lost 5 bases and 3 bases respectively, with 11 bases between them. CDR3 in amino acids: CASSHRGYYEQYF. In nucleotides, the CDR3 is TGTGCCAGCAGTCATAGGGGGTACTACGAGCAGTACTTC.